This T cell receptor (beta chain) emerged from a study of radiotherapy plus CTLA-4 blockade in lung cancer. Across the study: Among all patients, 15% to 20% showed objective responses, while about 30% had disease control. Overall study findings and caveats: Researchers report tumor-derived TCR clones expanding in blood after radiotherapy plus ipilimumab. How blood T cell clones changed early, along with interferon-beta, reportedly forecast response best.

In the case of this clone: Its antigen is not known.

This table comes from immunoSEQ multiplex PCR, and its TCRdb copy is limited to in-frame clones, with some not included. Among 84,000 or so clones listed, about 80% were seen once. Those with chemo-refractory metastatic non-small-cell lung cancer were treated with focal radiation combined with CTLA-4 blockade using ipilimumab. The CDR3 has 18 amino acids. Germline loops: CDR1 LNHDA, CDR2 SQIVND (reference sequence). V was pared by 0 bases and J by 2 bases, with 16 bases between. The sequence came from a human donor with non-small cell lung cancer that progressed on radiotherapy plus ipilimumab. Sequencing used peripheral blood, obtained from a patient treated with radiotherapy plus ipilimumab. This rearrangement joins TRBV19 to TRBJ1-4; perhaps TRBD1 as D (6 bases). CDR3 sequence (DNA): TGTGCCAGTAGTATAGAAGGTTGGGCAGGGGCTACTAATGAAAAACTGTTTTTT. It is translated as CASSIEGWAGATNEKLFF.